Following are 10 T cell receptor beta chains from one sample sequenced in a study of cytomegalovirus exposure and HLA in healthy donors. Profiled with immunoSEQ multiplex PCR; TCRdb holds only in-frame clones, not every one. The sample contains around 350,000 clones, more than 80% of which appear only once. The material sequenced was PBMCs. These receptors were collected from a woman younger than 30 in good health and CMV-seronegative.

The rearrangement joins TRBV7-9 to TRBJ1-2; D is unclear. Trimming cost V 5 bases and J 2 bases, with 12 bases left between them. Germline-derived CDR1 and CDR2 are SEHNR and FQNEAQ (reference sequence). This CDR3 contains 14 residues. CDR3 coding DNA: TGTGCCAGCAGCCGAAGAGTAGAGAACTATGGCTACACCTTC. The encoded protein is CASSRRVENYGYTF.

This sequence joins TRBV9 and TRBJ1-2; no firm D call. This CDR3 contains 12 residues. V was clipped by 4 bases and J by 3 bases, with 7 bases between them. Per germline, CDR1 SGDLS and CDR2 YYNGEE. The chain's CDR3 is CASSPRDYGYTF. The CDR3 DNA reads as TGTGCCAGCAGCCCACGAGACTATGGCTACACCTTC.

The chain carries TRBV2 and TRBJ1-3; D may be TRBD1 (6 bases). CDR3 size: 14 residues. Germline V gives CDR1 SNHLY, CDR2 FYNNEI. Deletions cut 4 bases from V and 2 bases from J, with 9 bases between. In nucleotides, the CDR3 is TGTGCCAGCAGTGGCCAGGGGACTGGAAACACCATATATTTT. This encodes CASSGQGTGNTIYF.

This rearrangement joins TRBV2 to TRBJ2-1; no clear D. The germline V and J ends were trimmed by 5 bases and 9 bases, with 17 bases remaining between them. CDR1 is SNHLY and CDR2 is FYNNEI in the germline V gene. The CDR3 is 14 amino acids. CDR3 in amino acids: CASSPARQSPEQFF. CDR3 DNA: TGTGCCAGCAGTCCCGCTAGGCAGTCTCCTGAGCAGTTCTTC.

The chain recombines TRBV5-8 with TRBJ1-2, with 9 bases aligning to TRBD1. With V trimmed by 3 bases and J by 7 bases, 1 base remained unmatched. The CDR3 contains 12 residues. Germline V CDR1 and CDR2: SGHTS, YDEGEE. CDR3 coding DNA: TGTGCCAGCAGCTGGGACAGGGCTGGCTACACCTTC. Translated, it gives CASSWDRAGYTF.

The chain joins TRBV30 to TRBJ2-3, with TRBD2 matching over 8 bases. V dropped 3 bases and J dropped 5; count of bases not matched to a gene: 16. Germline loops: CDR1 GTSNPN, CDR2 SVGIG (reference sequence). The CDR3 consists of 17 residues. The chain's CDR3 is CAWRKPFGSGRQDTQYF. The CDR3 nucleotides read TGTGCCTGGAGGAAACCCTTCGGGAGCGGGAGACAAGATACGCAGTATTTT.

This chain links TRBV5-1 with TRBJ2-2; 13 positions match TRBD2. J gave up 6 bases and V 4 bases, and 3 bases lay outside the gene matches. The CDR3 is made up of 15 amino acids. Germline values: CDR1 SGHRS, CDR2 YFSETQ. The CDR3 DNA sequence: TGCGCCAGCAGCGAACTAGCGGGAGGGCCCGGGGAGCTGTTTTTT. Translating it yields CASSELAGGPGELFF.

The chain has TRBV5-1 and TRBJ1-1; TRBD1 matches 7 bases. The CDR3 runs to 15 residues. The germline gives CDR1 SGHRS, CDR2 YFSETQ. With V trimmed by 4 bases and J by 3 bases, 9 bases remained unmatched. The CDR3 sequence: CASSAETGIDTEAFF. In DNA form, the CDR3 reads TGCGCCAGCAGCGCCGAGACAGGGATCGACACTGAAGCTTTCTTT.

The chain has TRBV27 and TRBJ2-7; D perhaps matches TRBD1 (6 bases). Germline CDR1 and CDR2: MNHEY and SMNVEV (reference sequence). V lost 5 bases, J lost 6 bases, and 17 bases lay in between. The CDR3 contains 14 residues. In DNA, the CDR3 is TGTGCCAGCAGTCCCCTGACAGGTCTTGTCGAGCAGTACTTC. Translating it yields CASSPLTGLVEQYF.

The gene calls are TRBV7-7 and TRBJ2-1; maybe TRBD2 (6 bases). The CDR3 totals 15 residues. V was pared by 2 bases and J by 7 bases, with 15 bases between. Germline CDR1 and CDR2: SSHAT and FNYEAQ (reference sequence). The CDR3 DNA follows: TGTGCCAGCAGCTTATTCCTAGCGTCACAGAATGAGCAGTTCTTC. This gives the protein CASSLFLASQNEQFF.